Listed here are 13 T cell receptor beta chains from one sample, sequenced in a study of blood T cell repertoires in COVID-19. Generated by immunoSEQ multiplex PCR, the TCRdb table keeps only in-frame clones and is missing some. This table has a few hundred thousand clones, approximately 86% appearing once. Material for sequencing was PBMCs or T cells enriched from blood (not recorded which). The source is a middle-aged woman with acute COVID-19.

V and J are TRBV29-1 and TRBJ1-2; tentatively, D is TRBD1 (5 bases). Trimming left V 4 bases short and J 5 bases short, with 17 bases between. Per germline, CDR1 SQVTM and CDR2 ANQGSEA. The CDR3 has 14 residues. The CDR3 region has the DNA TGCAGCGTTGCATCAGGATTGACAGTATATGGCTACACCTTC. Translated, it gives CSVASGLTVYGYTF.

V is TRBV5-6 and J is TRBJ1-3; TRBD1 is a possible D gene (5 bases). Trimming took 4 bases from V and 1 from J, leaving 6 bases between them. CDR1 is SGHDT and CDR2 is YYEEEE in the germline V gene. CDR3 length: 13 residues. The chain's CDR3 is CASSQGSGNTIYF. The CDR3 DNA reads TGTGCCAGCAGCCAGGGTTCTGGAAACACCATATATTTT.

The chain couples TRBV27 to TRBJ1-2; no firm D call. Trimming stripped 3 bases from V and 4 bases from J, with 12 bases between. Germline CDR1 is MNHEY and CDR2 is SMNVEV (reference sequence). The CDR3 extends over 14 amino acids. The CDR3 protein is CASSFLGGAYGYTF. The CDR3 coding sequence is TGTGCCAGCAGTTTCTTAGGAGGTGCCTATGGCTACACCTTC.

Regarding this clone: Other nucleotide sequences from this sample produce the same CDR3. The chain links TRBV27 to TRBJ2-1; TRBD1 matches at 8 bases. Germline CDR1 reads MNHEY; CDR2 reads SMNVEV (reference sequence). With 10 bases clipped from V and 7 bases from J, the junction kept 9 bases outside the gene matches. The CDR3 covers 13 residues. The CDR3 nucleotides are TGTGCCACCCTGGGACAGGCGACAAATGAGCAGTTCTTC. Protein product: CATLGQATNEQFF.

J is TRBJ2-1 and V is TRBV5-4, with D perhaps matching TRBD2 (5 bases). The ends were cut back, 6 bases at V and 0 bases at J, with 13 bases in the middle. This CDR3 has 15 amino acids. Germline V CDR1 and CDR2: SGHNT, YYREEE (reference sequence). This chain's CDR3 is CASMGSPSSYNEQFF. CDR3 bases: TGTGCCAGCATGGGGAGCCCGAGCTCCTACAATGAGCAGTTCTTC.

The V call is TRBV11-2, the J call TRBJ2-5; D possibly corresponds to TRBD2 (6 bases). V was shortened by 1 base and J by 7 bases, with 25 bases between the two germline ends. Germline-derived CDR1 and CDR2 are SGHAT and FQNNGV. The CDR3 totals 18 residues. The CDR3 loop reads CASSLGGVRTSLVGTQYF. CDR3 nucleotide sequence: TGTGCCAGCAGCTTAGGAGGTGTACGAACTAGCCTCGTCGGGACCCAGTACTTC.

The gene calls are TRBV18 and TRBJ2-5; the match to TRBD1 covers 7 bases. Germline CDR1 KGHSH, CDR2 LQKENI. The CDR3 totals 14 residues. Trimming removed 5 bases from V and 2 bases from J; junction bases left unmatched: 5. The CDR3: CASSMVTGQETQYF. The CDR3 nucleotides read TGTGCCAGCTCAATGGTGACAGGGCAAGAGACCCAGTACTTC.

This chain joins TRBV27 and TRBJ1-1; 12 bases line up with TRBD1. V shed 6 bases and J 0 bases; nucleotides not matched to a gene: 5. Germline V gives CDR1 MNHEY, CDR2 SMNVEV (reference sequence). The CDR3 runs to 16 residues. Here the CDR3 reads CASRTGTGGLNTEAFF. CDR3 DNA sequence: TGTGCCAGCAGAACTGGGACAGGGGGCTTGAACACTGAAGCTTTCTTT.

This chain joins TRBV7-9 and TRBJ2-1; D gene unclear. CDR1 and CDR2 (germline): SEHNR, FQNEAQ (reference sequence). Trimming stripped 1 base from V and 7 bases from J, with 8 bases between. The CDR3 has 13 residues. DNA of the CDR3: TGTGCCAGCAGCTTAGGAGGTTTGAATGAGCAGTTCTTC. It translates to CASSLGGLNEQFF.

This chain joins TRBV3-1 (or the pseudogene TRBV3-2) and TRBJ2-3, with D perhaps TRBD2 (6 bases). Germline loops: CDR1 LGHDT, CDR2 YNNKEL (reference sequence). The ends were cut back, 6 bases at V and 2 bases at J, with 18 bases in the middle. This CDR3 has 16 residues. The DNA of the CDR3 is TGTGCCAGCAGTCCCAGGTTTTCGGGAGTCACAGATACGCAGTATTTT. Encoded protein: CASSPRFSGVTDTQYF.

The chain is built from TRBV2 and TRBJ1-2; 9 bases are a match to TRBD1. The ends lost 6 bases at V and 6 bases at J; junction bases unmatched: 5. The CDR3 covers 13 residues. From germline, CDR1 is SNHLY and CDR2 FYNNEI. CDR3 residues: CASRGQGRDGYTF. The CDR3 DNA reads TGTGCCAGCAGGGGACAGGGAAGAGATGGCTACACCTTC.

CDR3 loop: CASSIEGQGAGNTIYF. CDR3 nucleotide sequence: TGCGCCAGCAGCATCGAAGGACAGGGGGCAGGAAACACCATATATTTT. The rearrangement uses TRBV5-1 and TRBJ1-3; 11 bases fit TRBD1. Germline trimming cut 4 bases from V and 4 bases from J; bases unmatched to any gene: 7. The germline gives CDR1 SGHRS, CDR2 YFSETQ. This CDR3 is 16 amino acids long.

The DNA for the CDR3 is TGTGCCAGCTCACCATTGCCCGGGACTAGCGGGTCAAATGAGCAGTTCTTC. It is translated as CASSPLPGTSGSNEQFF. The chain couples TRBV18 to TRBJ2-1; 12 bases are a match to TRBD2. The germline V gene encodes CDR1 KGHSH and CDR2 LQKENI. The J segment lost 7 bases and the V segment lost 2 bases, leaving 9 bases of the junction unmatched. CDR3 length: 17 residues.